The 24 T cell receptor beta chains below were found in one sample sequenced in a study of blood T cell repertoires in COVID-19. Profiling relied on immunoSEQ multiplex PCR, and the TCRdb table lists in-frame clones only, not all of them. The sample has about 150,000 clones; 65% to 85% are singletons. Sequenced sample: peripheral blood. The source of these receptors is a woman of 80 years or more with acute or convalescent COVID-19.

The rearrangement uses TRBV5-5 and TRBJ1-5, with D unclear. V was trimmed by 5 bases and J by 9 bases, leaving 18 bases between them. The CDR3 has 14 amino acids. Germline V lookup: CDR1 SGHKS, CDR2 YYEKEE (reference sequence). This CDR3 is CASRSDPQAGPQHF. CDR3 in DNA: TGTGCCAGCAGATCCGACCCGCAGGCAGGGCCCCAGCATTTT.

The chain links TRBV30 to TRBJ1-2; D gene ambiguous. This CDR3 is 11 amino acids long. Germline assignment: CDR1 GTSNPN and CDR2 SVGIG (reference sequence). V was shortened by 2 bases and J by 9 bases, with 10 bases between the two germline ends. The CDR3 loop reads CAWSNGRSYTF. For the CDR3, the DNA is TGTGCCTGGAGTAACGGTCGCAGCTACACCTTC. Full variable domain (outside the CDR3, taken from reference TRBV30 and TRBJ1-2): SQTIHQWPATLVQPVGSPLSLECTVEGTSNPNLYWYRQAAGRGLQLLFYSVGIGQISSEVPQNLSASRPQDRQFILSSKKLLLSDSGFYLCAWSNGRSYTFGSGTRLTVV.

The chain uses TRBV9 and TRBJ2-7; 7 bases align to TRBD2. Germline lookup yields CDR1 SGDLS and CDR2 YYNGEE. V trimming: 0 bases; J trimming: 6 bases; junction bases outside the gene matches: 9. The CDR3 has 15 residues. CDR3 sequence reads: CASSVDGGRNFEQYF. The CDR3, as DNA: TGTGCCAGCAGCGTAGACGGCGGGAGAAACTTCGAGCAGTACTTC.

V and J are TRBV2 and TRBJ1-5; D is possibly TRBD1 (5 bases). V lost 9 bases and J 2 bases, leaving 14 bases between the germline ends. CDR3 length: 14 residues. Germline CDR1 is SNHLY and CDR2 is FYNNEI. The CDR3 loop reads CARGGTSRNQPQHF. CDR3 sequence (DNA): TGTGCCAGGGGAGGGACGTCACGCAATCAGCCCCAGCATTTT. The entire variable domain, with the rest obtained from reference TRBV2 and TRBJ1-5, is as follows: EPEVTQTPSHQVTQMGQEVILRCVPISNHLYFYWYRQILGQKVEFLVSFYNNEISEKSEIFDDQFSVERPDGSNFTLKIRSTKLEDSAMYFCARGGTSRNQPQHFGDGTRLSIL.

The gene calls are TRBV7-2 and TRBJ2-7; D is possibly TRBD2 (5 bases). Per germline, CDR1 SGHTA and CDR2 FQGNSA. The CDR3 is made up of 15 amino acids. Trimming took 6 bases from V and 6 from J, leaving 21 bases between them. The CDR3 DNA is TGTGCCAGCAGTTCAGGAGGAGGAGCGGAGAGCGAGCAGTACTTC. Amino acids: CASSSGGGAESEQYF.

The chain recombines TRBV7-8 with TRBJ2-7; 9 bases line up with TRBD1. The V gene's germline CDR1 is SGHVS and CDR2 FQNEAQ. The trim removed 5 bases at V and 0 bases at J, leaving 8 bases unmatched. This CDR3 is built from 16 residues. Here the CDR3 DNA reads TGTGCCAGCAGCAAAGGACAGGGGTTTGACTCCTACGAGCAGTACTTC. Translated: CASSKGQGFDSYEQYF.

This chain links TRBV2 with TRBJ2-2; 13 positions agree with TRBD2. Germline CDR1 and CDR2: SNHLY and FYNNEI. This CDR3 is 17 amino acids long. The ends lost 1 base at V and 4 bases at J; junction bases unmatched: 3. In nucleotides, the CDR3 is TGTGCCAGCAGTGAAGGGGGACTAGCGGGACTCACCGGGGAGCTGTTTTTT. Translating it yields CASSEGGLAGLTGELFF.

This chain joins TRBV27 and TRBJ1-5; tentatively, D is TRBD1 (5 bases). Germline assignment: CDR1 MNHEY and CDR2 SMNVEV (reference sequence). Trimming removed 2 bases at V and 4 bases at J, with 9 bases between. CDR3 length equals 14 residues. CDR3: CASSLRGLNQPQHF. In nucleotides, the CDR3 is TGTGCCAGCAGTTTAAGGGGCCTTAATCAGCCCCAGCATTTT.

The chain recombines TRBV2 with TRBJ2-7; 7 bases align to TRBD1. Germline V gene data show CDR1 as SNHLY and CDR2 as FYNNEI. There are 15 residues in the CDR3. The ends lost 6 bases at V and 2 bases at J; junction bases unmatched: 10. The CDR3 nucleotides are TGTGCCAGCAGAAGGGCCGGGACAGTTACCTACGAGCAGTACTTC. It is translated as CASRRAGTVTYEQYF. Supplemented by reference TRBV2 and TRBJ2-7, the full variable domain reads EPEVTQTPSHQVTQMGQEVILRCVPISNHLYFYWYRQILGQKVEFLVSFYNNEISEKSEIFDDQFSVERPDGSNFTLKIRSTKLEDSAMYFCASRRAGTVTYEQYFGPGTRLTVT.

The chain uses TRBV29-1 and TRBJ2-3; TRBD2 agrees at 7 bases. V shed 7 bases, J shed 5 bases, and the junction held 9 bases outside the gene matches. The CDR3 has 13 residues. Germline V gene data show CDR1 as SQVTM and CDR2 as ANQGSEA. Here the CDR3 reads CSALKGGIDTQYF. The CDR3 DNA follows: TGCAGCGCCCTCAAGGGAGGGATAGATACGCAGTATTTT.

Notes on this clone: Other DNA sequences in the same sample also yield this CDR3. The chain employs TRBV2 and TRBJ2-7, with 8 bases aligning to TRBD1. The CDR3 loop spans 14 amino acids. Germline V lookup: CDR1 SNHLY, CDR2 FYNNEI. V was pared by 5 bases and J by 1 base, with 4 bases of the junction left unmatched. CDR3 sequence: CASSPDRGSYEQYF. For the CDR3, the DNA is TGTGCCAGCAGTCCCGACAGGGGATCCTACGAGCAGTACTTC.

This clone was found a few times. The gene calls are TRBV7-9 and TRBJ2-2; TRBD1 is a possible D gene (6 bases). Trimming pared 6 bases from V and 1 base from J, leaving 6 bases between. Per germline, CDR1 SEHNR and CDR2 FQNEAQ (reference sequence). The CDR3 spans 13 residues. This CDR3 is CASRGQNTGELFF. In DNA, the CDR3 is TGTGCCAGCAGGGGACAGAACACCGGGGAGCTGTTTTTT.

Written as DNA, the CDR3 is TGCGCCAGCAGCTCACAGGGGGCTGGCACCGGGGAGCTGTTTTTT. It is translated as CASSSQGAGTGELFF. The chain uses TRBV5-1 and TRBJ2-2; 9 bases align to TRBD1. With V trimmed by 3 bases and J by 4 bases, 4 bases remained unmatched. Germline values: CDR1 SGHRS, CDR2 YFSETQ. The CDR3 spans 15 residues.

This chain uses TRBV27 with TRBJ1-1; 7 positions agree with TRBD1. Trimming cost V 4 bases and J 4 bases; bases outside gene matches: 15. CDR3 length equals 17 residues. Looked up from germline, CDR1 is MNHEY and CDR2 is SMNVEV (reference sequence). CDR3 loop: CASSSRVPRGTVTEAFF. In nucleotides, the CDR3 is TGTGCCAGCAGTTCACGTGTCCCGAGGGGGACAGTCACTGAAGCTTTCTTT.

The chain employs TRBV6-2 or TRBV6-3 and TRBJ2-2, with 8 bases matching TRBD2. Germline-derived CDR1 and CDR2 are MNHEY and SVGEGT. Germline trimming cut 6 bases from V and 1 base from J; bases unmatched to any gene: 4. This CDR3 contains 15 residues. The CDR3 DNA reads TGTGCCAGCAGATACAGCGGGAGGAACACCGGGGAGCTGTTTTTT. Translating it yields CASRYSGRNTGELFF.

The J gene is TRBJ2-3, the V gene TRBV6-5; D is unclear. The CDR3 length is 15 residues. V was trimmed by 2 bases and J by 1 base, leaving 10 bases between them. In germline, CDR1 is MNHEY, CDR2 SVGAGI. Here the CDR3 reads CASSYDSHGTDTQYF. The CDR3 nucleotides read TGTGCCAGCAGTTACGACTCCCACGGCACAGATACGCAGTATTTT.

This clone was picked up one time. The J gene is TRBJ2-2, the V gene TRBV3-1 (or the pseudogene TRBV3-2), with D perhaps TRBD1 (5 bases). Germline values: CDR1 LGHDT, CDR2 YNNKEL (reference sequence). The CDR3 runs to 14 residues. Deletions cut 2 bases from V and 2 bases from J, with 6 bases between. The CDR3 protein is CASSQQGNTGELFF. In DNA, the CDR3 is TGTGCCAGCAGCCAACAGGGAAACACCGGGGAGCTGTTTTTT.

The chain joins TRBV6-5 to TRBJ2-1; TRBD1 matches at 9 bases. Unmatched junction bases numbered 4, after V lost 6 bases and J lost 4 bases. The germline V gene has CDR1 MNHEY and CDR2 SVGAGI. This CDR3 is built from 14 residues. CDR3 loop: CASRPTGGYNEQFF. The CDR3 DNA reads as TGTGCCAGCAGGCCGACAGGGGGATACAATGAGCAGTTCTTC.

This sequence joins TRBV14 and TRBJ2-7; a weak D match, TRBD1 (6 bases). V shed 2 bases and J shed 6 bases, with 17 bases lying between them. The CDR3 is 15 amino acids. Germline CDR1 is SGHDN and CDR2 is FVKESK. The CDR3 spells CASSQNFNRASEQYF. CDR3 in DNA: TGTGCCAGCAGCCAAAATTTTAACAGGGCCAGCGAGCAGTACTTC.

The chain combines TRBV2 with TRBJ1-1; D possibly corresponds to TRBD1 (5 bases). The CDR3 has 15 residues. CDR1 is SNHLY and CDR2 is FYNNEI in the germline V gene. Trimming shortened V by 2 bases and J by 1 base, and 11 bases separated the two germline ends. CDR3 nucleotides: TGTGCCAGCAGTGAACTCCCTACAGGGAACACTGAAGCTTTCTTT. Its translation: CASSELPTGNTEAFF.

This sequence joins TRBV3-1 (or the pseudogene TRBV3-2) and TRBJ1-2, with 8 bases matching TRBD1. Germline CDR1 is LGHDT and CDR2 is YNNKEL (reference sequence). The CDR3 runs to 13 residues. V dropped 4 bases and J dropped 8; count of bases not matched to a gene: 6. The CDR3, as DNA: TGTGCCAGCAGCCTCGGACAGGGCCGCGGCTACACCTTC. It yields the protein CASSLGQGRGYTF.

The V and J genes are TRBV29-1 and TRBJ1-1; 11 bases are shared with TRBD1. Germline V gene data show CDR1 as SQVTM and CDR2 as ANQGSEA. V dropped 6 bases and J dropped 8; count of bases not matched to a gene: 8. The CDR3 contains 13 residues. The DNA of the CDR3 is TGCAGCGTCGCGGGACAGGGGGTCGGCGAAGCTTTCTTT. This sequence encodes CSVAGQGVGEAFF.

The chain employs TRBV7-2 and TRBJ2-3, with 9 positions matching TRBD2. The germline V gene encodes CDR1 SGHTA and CDR2 FQGNSA. Trimming took 1 base from V and 4 from J; bases not matched to a gene: 6. CDR3 length: 16 residues. The CDR3 DNA reads TGTGCCAGCAGCTTAGTTCCAGCGGGGGGCCCAGATACGCAGTATTTT. It encodes CASSLVPAGGPDTQYF.

The chain is built from TRBV19 and TRBJ2-1; D possibly corresponds to TRBD1 (6 bases). Trimming stripped 6 bases from V and 9 bases from J, with 18 bases between. The CDR3 sequence is 14 residues long. The germline V gene has CDR1 LNHDA and CDR2 SQIVND (reference sequence). The CDR3 here is CASRPGQATSEQFF. CDR3 DNA: TGTGCCAGTAGACCGGGACAAGCGACGAGTGAGCAGTTCTTC.